This T cell receptor (beta chain) was captured by sequencing in a study of shared clonotypes between healthy human individuals. Points from the study as a whole: Compared with memory subsets, naive subsets generally had larger estimated richness.

CDR1 is SNHLY and CDR2 is FYNNEI in the germline V gene. Trimming took off 1 base at V and 2 bases at J, with 12 bases between the two ends. The CDR3 is 16 residues long. Profiled with immunoSEQ multiplex PCR; TCRdb holds only in-frame clones, not every one. Of fewer than 700,000 clones detected, 90% to 95% appear once; the ten largest clones hold 0.11%. Naive CD8 cells lacked CD45RO, underwent positive selection for CCR7 and left out terminally differentiated effector memory CD45RA+ cells. The study drew its donors from healthy HIV-negative adults without recent acute infections or vaccinations. Those who donated, Caucasian adults without exception, all lived in Nashville, Tennessee. Comments on this clone: Its target is not known.

The source material was naive CD8+ T cells sorted from blood. This TCR was recovered from a woman between 25 and 40 years old in good health. This chain links TRBV2 with TRBJ2-1; tentative D call: TRBD1 (6 bases). The CDR3 is CASSEVGDIAYNEQFF. The CDR3 DNA sequence: TGTGCCAGCAGTGAAGTCGGGGACATCGCCTACAATGAGCAGTTCTTC.